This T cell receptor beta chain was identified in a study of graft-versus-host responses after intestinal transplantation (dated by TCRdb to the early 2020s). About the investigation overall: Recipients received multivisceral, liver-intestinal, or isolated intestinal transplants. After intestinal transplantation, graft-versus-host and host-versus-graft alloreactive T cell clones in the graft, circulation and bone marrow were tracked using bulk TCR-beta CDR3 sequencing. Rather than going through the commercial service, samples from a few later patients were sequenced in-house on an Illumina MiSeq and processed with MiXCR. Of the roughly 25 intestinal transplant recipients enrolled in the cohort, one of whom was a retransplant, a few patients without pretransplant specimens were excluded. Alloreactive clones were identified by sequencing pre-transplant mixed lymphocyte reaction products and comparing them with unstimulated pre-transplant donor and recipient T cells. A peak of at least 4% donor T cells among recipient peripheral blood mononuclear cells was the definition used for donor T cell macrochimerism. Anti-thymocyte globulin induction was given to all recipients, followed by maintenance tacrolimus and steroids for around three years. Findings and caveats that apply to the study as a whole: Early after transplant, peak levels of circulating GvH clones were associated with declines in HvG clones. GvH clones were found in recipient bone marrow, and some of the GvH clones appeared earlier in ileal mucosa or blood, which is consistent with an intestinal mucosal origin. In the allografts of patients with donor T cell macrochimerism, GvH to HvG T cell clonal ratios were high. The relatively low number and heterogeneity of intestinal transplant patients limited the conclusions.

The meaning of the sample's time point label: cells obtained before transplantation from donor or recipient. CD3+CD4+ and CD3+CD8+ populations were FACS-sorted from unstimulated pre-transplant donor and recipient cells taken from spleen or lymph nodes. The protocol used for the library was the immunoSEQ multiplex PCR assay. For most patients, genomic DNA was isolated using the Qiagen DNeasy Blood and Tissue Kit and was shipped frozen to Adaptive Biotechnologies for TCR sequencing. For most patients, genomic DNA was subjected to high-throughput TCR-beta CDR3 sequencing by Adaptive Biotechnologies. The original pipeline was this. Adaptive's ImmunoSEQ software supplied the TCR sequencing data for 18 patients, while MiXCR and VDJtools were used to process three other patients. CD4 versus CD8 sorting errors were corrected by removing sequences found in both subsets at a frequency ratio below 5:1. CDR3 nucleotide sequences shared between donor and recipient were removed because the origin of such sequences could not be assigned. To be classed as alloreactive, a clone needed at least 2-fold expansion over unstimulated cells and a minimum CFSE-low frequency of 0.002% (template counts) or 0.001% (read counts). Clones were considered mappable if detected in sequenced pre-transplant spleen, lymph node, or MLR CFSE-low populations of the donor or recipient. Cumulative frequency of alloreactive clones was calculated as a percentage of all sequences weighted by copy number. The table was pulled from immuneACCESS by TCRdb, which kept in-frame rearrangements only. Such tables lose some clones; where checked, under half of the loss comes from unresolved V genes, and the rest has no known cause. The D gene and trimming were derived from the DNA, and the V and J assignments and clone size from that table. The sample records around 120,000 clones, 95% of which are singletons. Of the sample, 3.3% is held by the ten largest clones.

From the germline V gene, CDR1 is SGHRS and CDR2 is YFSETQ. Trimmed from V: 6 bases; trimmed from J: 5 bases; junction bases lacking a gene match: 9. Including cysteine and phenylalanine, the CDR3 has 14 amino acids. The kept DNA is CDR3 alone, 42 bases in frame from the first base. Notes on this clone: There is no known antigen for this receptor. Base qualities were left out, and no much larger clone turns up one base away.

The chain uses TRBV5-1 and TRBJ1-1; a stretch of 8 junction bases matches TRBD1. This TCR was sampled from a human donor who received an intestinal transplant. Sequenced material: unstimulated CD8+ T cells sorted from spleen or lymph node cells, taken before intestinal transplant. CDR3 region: CASTPGQAVTEAFF. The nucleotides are TGCGCCAGCACCCCGGGACAGGCCGTAACTGAAGCTTTCTTT.